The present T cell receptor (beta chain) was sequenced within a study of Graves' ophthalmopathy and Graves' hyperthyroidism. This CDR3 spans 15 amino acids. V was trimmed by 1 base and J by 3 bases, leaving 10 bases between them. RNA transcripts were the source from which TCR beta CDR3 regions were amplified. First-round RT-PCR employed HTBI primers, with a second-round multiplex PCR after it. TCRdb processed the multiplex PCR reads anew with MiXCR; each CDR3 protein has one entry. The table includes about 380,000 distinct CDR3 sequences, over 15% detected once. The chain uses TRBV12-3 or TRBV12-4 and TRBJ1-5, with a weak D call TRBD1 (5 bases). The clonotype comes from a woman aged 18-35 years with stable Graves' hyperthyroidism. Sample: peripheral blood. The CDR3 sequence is CASSLVEGDNQPQHF. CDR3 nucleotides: TGTGCCAGCAGTTTAGTGGAAGGGGACAATCAGCCCCAGCATTTT.